This is a list of T cell receptor beta chains from one sample in a study of T cell repertoires in cytomegalovirus infection. One entry per CDR3 protein, called by TCRdb with MiXCR from the reads. The table lists around 800,000 distinct CDR3 sequences, about 30% of them singletons. These receptors' antigens are unknown. Source: cultured CD8+ T cells from PBMCs, taken from culture after CMV antigen stimulation. The receptors come from a human donor in good health (CMV status not recorded). Some clones in this sample may be carry-over from other donors' samples. CDR3s include the opening cysteine and the closing phenylalanine or tryptophan. A D gene is named only where the DNA matches it firmly. Some rows mark clone size as missing; the rest say once, few, many or name a class of expanded clone.

>TRBD1|TRBV7-9|TRBJ1-5|many
CASSSTGIGQPQHF
TGTGCCAGCAGCTCGACAGGGATCGGTCAGCCCCAGCATTTT
>NA|TRBV25-1|TRBJ1-1|NA
CASSEMEGVFTEAFF
TGTGCCAGCAGTGAAATGGAGGGAGTATTCACTGAAGCTTTCTTT
>NA|TRBV29-1|TRBJ1-1|once
CSVGGEAFF
TGCAGCGTTGGGGGTGAAGCTTTCTTT
>NA|TRBV12-3/TRBV12-4|TRBJ2-5|NA
CASSFQAGHHQETQYF
TGTGCCAGCAGTTTTCAAGCGGGACACCACCAAGAGACCCAGTACTTC
>NA|TRBV12-3/TRBV12-4|TRBJ1-2|NA
CASSYWKSYGYTF
TGTGCCAGCAGTTATTGGAAGAGCTATGGCTACACCTTC
>NA|TRBV25-1|TRBJ2-6|few
CASSESGLPGVLTF
TGTGCCAGCAGTGAATCGGGACTCCCCGGGGTCCTGACTTTC
>NA|TRBV7-8|TRBJ2-5|few
CASSFSGTETQYF
TGTGCCAGCAGCTTCTCCGGGACGGAGACCCAGTACTTC
>TRBD1|TRBV7-6|TRBJ1-6|many
CATRQGAALYSPLHF
TGTGCCACCCGACAGGGAGCAGCGCTCTATTCACCCCTCCACTTT
>NA|TRBV12-5|TRBJ1-5|NA
CASGLVLYRQGFSQPQHF
TGTGCTAGTGGTTTGGTACTGTATCGGCAGGGTTTTAGTCAGCCCCAGCATTTT
>TRBD2|TRBV20-1|TRBJ2-1|NA
CSASSTRGGLWDDEQFF
TGCAGTGCTAGCTCGACGCGGGGGGGCCTTTGGGACGATGAGCAGTTCTTC
>NA|TRBV27|TRBJ2-1|few
CASSPPRYHEQFF
TGTGCCAGCAGTCCTCCGCGTTACCATGAGCAGTTCTTC
>NA|TRBV12-3/TRBV12-4|TRBJ1-4|NA
CASSLKATAATNEELFF
TGTGCCAGCAGTTTAAAGGCAACGGCTGCAACTAATGAAGAACTGTTTTTT
>NA|TRBV3-1|TRBJ2-3|NA
CASSLRLDTDTQCF
TGTGCCAGCAGCCTTCGACTCGATACAGATACGCAGTGTTTT
>NA|TRBV28|TRBJ1-3|few
CASSVDGYSGNTIYF
TGTGCCAGCAGCGTTGACGGTTACTCTGGAAACACCATATATTTT
>TRBD2|TRBV7-3|TRBJ2-3|NA
CASSHGTSGGLDTQYF
TGTGCCAGCAGCCATGGGACTAGCGGGGGCCTCGATACGCAGTATTTT
>NA|TRBV6-5|TRBJ1-2|many
CASSYSGGLLTYGYTF
TGTGCCAGCAGTTACTCCGGGGGCCTACTTACCTATGGCTACACCTTC
>TRBD1|TRBV6-5|TRBJ2-5|few
CASSFLWDSKETQYF
TGTGCCAGCAGTTTTTTGTGGGACAGCAAAGAGACCCAGTACTTC
>TRBD2|TRBV7-2|TRBJ2-1|many
CASSSLERGADNEQFF
TGTGCCAGCAGCTCCCTTGAGCGGGGGGCGGACAATGAGCAGTTCTTC
>TRBD2|TRBV2|TRBJ2-7|NA
CASSGSSGLAAYEQYF
TGTGCCAGCAGTGGTTCCTCCGGGCTAGCGGCCTACGAGCAGTACTTC
>NA|TRBV4-1|TRBJ2-1|NA
CASSQANKGVYNEQFF
TGCGCCAGCAGCCAGGCAAATAAGGGGGTCTACAATGAGCAGTTCTTC
>NA|TRBV6-5|TRBJ2-1|NA
CASSYITGTLNEQFF
TGTGCCAGCAGTTATATCACCGGGACTTTGAATGAGCAGTTCTTC
>NA|TRBV29-1|TRBJ2-1|NA
CSVQQYNEQFF
TGCAGCGTCCAGCAGTACAATGAGCAGTTCTTC
>NA|TRBV4-1|TRBJ2-5|few
CASSQDLAATQYF
TGCGCCAGCAGCCAAGATTTAGCGGCCACCCAGTACTTC
>NA|TRBV28|TRBJ2-5|few
CASSWGTETGQKETQYF
TGTGCCAGCAGTTGGGGTACTGAGACGGGGCAGAAAGAGACCCAGTACTTC
>NA|TRBV20-1|TRBJ2-3|NA
CSAPGLRRDTQYF
TGCAGTGCTCCCGGACTCCGGAGAGATACGCAGTATTTT
>TRBD2|TRBV4-2|TRBJ2-1|few
CASSQGGGLASNEQFF
TGTGCCAGCAGCCAAGGGGGGGGACTAGCCTCGAATGAGCAGTTCTTC